This TCR beta chain derives from a study of T cells after yellow fever vaccination. V lost 6 bases to trimming and J lost 5 bases, with 16 bases between them. The CDR3 loop spans 15 amino acids. This clonotype was detected many times. TCRdb processed the 5' RACE reads anew with MiXCR; each CDR3 protein has one entry. Of 300,000 to 400,000 distinct CDR3 sequences listed, roughly an eighth are singletons. This sequence was found in a man aged 18 to 30 who received the YFV17D yellow fever vaccine. The sequencing used CD4+ T cells sorted from PBMCs, collected 15 days after the yellow fever booster vaccination. V is TRBV12-3 or TRBV12-4 and J is TRBJ2-2; no definite D call. The CDR3 loop is CASSPPPGETGELFF. CDR3 coding DNA: TGTGCCAGCAGCCCGCCCCCAGGAGAAACCGGGGAGCTGTTTTTT.